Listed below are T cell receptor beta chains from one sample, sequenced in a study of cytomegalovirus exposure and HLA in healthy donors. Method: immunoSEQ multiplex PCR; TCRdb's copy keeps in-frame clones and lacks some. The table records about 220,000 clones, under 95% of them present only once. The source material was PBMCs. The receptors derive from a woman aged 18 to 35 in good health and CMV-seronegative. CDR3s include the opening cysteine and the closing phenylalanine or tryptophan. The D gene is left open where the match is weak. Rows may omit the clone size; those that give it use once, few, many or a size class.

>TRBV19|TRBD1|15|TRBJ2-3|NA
CASMKDRGPTDTQYF
TGTGCCAGTATGAAGGACAGGGGTCCCACAGATACGCAGTATTTT
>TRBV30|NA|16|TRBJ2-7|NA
CAWDRLPGHNSYEQYF
TGTGCCTGGGACCGACTACCGGGACATAACTCCTACGAGCAGTACTTC
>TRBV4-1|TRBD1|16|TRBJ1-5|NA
CASSPFLTGGNQPQHF
TGCGCCAGCAGTCCCTTCTTAACAGGGGGCAATCAGCCCCAGCATTTT
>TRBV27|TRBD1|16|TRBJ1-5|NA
CASSPLDRASNQPQHF
TGTGCCAGCAGTCCCCTCGACAGGGCCAGCAATCAGCCCCAGCATTTT
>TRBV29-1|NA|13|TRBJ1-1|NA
CSVLYRMNTEAFF
TGCAGCGTCCTCTACAGGATGAACACTGAAGCTTTCTTT
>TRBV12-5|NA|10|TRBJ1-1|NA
CASLQVEAFF
TGTGCTAGCCTACAGGTTGAAGCTTTCTTT
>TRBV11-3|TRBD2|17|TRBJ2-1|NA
CASSSGLAGGGYNEQFF
TGTGCCAGCAGCTCGGGACTAGCGGGAGGTGGTTACAATGAGCAGTTCTTC
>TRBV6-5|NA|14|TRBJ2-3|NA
CASMEWESTDTQYF
TGTGCCAGCATGGAGTGGGAGAGCACAGATACGCAGTATTTT
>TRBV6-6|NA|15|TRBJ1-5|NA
CASSPMRTRDQPQHF
TGTGCCAGCAGTCCTATGCGCACCAGGGATCAGCCCCAGCATTTT
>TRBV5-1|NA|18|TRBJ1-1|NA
CASSLMRERFTGDTEAFF
TGCGCCAGCAGCTTGATGCGCGAGAGGTTCACCGGGGACACTGAAGCTTTCTTT
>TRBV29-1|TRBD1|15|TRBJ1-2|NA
CSVLFKTGVNYGYTF
TGCAGCGTCTTGTTTAAGACAGGGGTCAACTATGGCTACACCTTC
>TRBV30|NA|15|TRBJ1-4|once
CAWSSGRGANEKLFF
TGTGCCTGGAGCTCAGGGAGGGGGGCTAATGAAAAACTGTTTTTT
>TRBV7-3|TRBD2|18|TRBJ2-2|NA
CASSLTGLAGVRTGELFF
TGTGCCAGCAGCTTAACTGGACTAGCGGGAGTTCGAACCGGGGAGCTGTTTTTT
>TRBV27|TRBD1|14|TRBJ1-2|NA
CASSPGQAYYGYTF
TGTGCCAGCAGTCCGGGACAGGCCTACTATGGCTACACCTTC
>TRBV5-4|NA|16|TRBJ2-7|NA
CASSRIPRLTAYEQYF
TGTGCCAGCAGCCGGATTCCCCGCTTAACAGCCTACGAGCAGTACTTC
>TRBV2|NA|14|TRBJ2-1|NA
CASTLFYGEAEQFF
TGTGCCAGCACTCTGTTCTATGGCGAGGCTGAGCAGTTCTTC
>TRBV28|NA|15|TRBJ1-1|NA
CASSLFPPMNTEAFF
TGTGCCAGCAGTTTATTTCCCCCCATGAACACTGAAGCTTTCTTT
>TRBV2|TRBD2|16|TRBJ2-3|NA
CASGLAGGSPLNTQYF
TGTGCCAGTGGACTAGCGGGAGGTTCCCCTTTGAATACGCAGTATTTT
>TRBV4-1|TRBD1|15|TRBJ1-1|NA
CASSQSGGPNTEAFF
TGCGCCAGCAGCCAGTCAGGGGGCCCGAACACTGAAGCTTTCTTT
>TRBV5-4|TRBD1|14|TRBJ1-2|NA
CASRLPHRGHGYTF
TGTGCCAGCAGACTCCCCCACAGGGGGCATGGCTACACCTTC
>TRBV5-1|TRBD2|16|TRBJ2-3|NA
CASSLGLAVSTDTQYF
TGCGCCAGCAGCTTGGGACTAGCGGTTAGCACAGATACGCAGTATTTT
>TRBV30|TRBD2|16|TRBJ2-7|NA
CACKCRAGGASDEQYF
TGTGCCTGTAAGTGTAGGGCGGGAGGCGCCTCAGACGAGCAGTACTTC
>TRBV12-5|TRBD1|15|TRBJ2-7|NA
CASGLEVQGYFEQYF
TGTGCTAGTGGGCTCGAGGTACAGGGGTATTTCGAGCAGTACTTC
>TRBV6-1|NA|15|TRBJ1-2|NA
CASSGQGLKNYGYTF
TGTGCCAGCAGTGGCCAGGGTTTAAAGAACTATGGCTACACCTTC
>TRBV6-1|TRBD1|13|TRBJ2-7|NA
CATQLDRENEQYF
TGTGCCACCCAACTGGACAGGGAGAACGAGCAGTACTTC
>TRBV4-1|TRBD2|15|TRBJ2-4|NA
CASSQEAREGGIQYF
TGCGCCAGCAGCCAAGAGGCGCGGGAGGGAGGCATTCAGTACTTC
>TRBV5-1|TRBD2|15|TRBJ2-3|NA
CASRPGLAGGSTQYF
TGCGCCAGCAGGCCGGGACTAGCGGGAGGTAGTACGCAGTATTTT
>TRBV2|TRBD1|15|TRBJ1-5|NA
CASTDRDGSNQPQHF
TGTGCCAGCACGGACAGGGACGGGAGCAATCAGCCCCAGCATTTT
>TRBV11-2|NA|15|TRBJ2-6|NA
CASSFRGTGANVLTF
TGTGCCAGCAGCTTCCGGGGGACTGGGGCCAACGTCCTGACTTTC
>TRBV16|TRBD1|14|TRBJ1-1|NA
CASSLPVQGAEAFF
TGTGCCAGCAGCCTCCCCGTACAGGGGGCTGAAGCTTTCTTT
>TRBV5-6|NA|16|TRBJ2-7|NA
CASSLAQGYQSYEQYF
TGTGCCAGCAGCTTGGCTCAGGGGTACCAATCCTACGAGCAGTACTTC
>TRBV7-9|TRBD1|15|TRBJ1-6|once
CASSGQAQGNSPLHF
TGTGCCAGCAGCGGACAGGCTCAGGGTAATTCACCCCTCCACTTT